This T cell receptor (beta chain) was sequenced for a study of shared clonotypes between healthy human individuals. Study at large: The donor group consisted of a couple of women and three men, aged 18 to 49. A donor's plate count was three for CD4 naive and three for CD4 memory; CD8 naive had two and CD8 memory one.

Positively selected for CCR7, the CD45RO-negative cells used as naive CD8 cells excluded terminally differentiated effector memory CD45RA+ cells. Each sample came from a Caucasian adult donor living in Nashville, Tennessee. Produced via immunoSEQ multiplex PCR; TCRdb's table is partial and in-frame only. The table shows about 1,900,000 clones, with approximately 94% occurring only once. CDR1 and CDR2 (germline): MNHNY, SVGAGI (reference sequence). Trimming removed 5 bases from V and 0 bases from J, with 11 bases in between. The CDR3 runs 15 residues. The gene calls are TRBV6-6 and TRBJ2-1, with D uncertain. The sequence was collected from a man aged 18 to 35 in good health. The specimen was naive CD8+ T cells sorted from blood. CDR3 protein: CASSHLASSYNEQFF. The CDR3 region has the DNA TGTGCCAGCAGTCATTTAGCTTCCTCCTACAATGAGCAGTTCTTC.